This T cell receptor (beta chain) derives from a study of T cell responses to AZD1222 COVID-19 vaccine. TCRdb's table, derived via immunoSEQ multiplex PCR, lists solely in-frame clones and lacks some. The sample records about 110,000 clones, 87% being singletons. The V and J ends lost 0 bases and 0 bases respectively, with 12 bases between them. From germline, CDR1 is LGHNA and CDR2 YNFKEQ. CDR3 length: 17 amino acids. The chain uses TRBV4-2 and TRBJ1-5; no reliable D call. This clonotype was sampled from an adult who received the AZD1222 COVID-19 vaccine. The input for sequencing was peripheral blood, taken 28 days after the second AZD1222 dose. The CDR3 DNA follows: TGTGCCAGCAGCCAAGAAAACATCGCTTATAGCAATCAGCCCCAGCATTTT. This codes for CASSQENIAYSNQPQHF.